A selection of T cell receptor beta chains follows, all from one sample in a study of T cells in Graves' hyperthyroidism and ophthalmopathy. TCRdb recomputed calls from the multiplex PCR reads with MiXCR, one row per CDR3 protein. The data show about 590,000 distinct CDR3 sequences, with around a sixth seen just once and 6.5% to 8% held by the top ten. The sequenced material came from blood. The receptors were gathered from a woman in her twenties or thirties with Graves' hyperthyroidism. The CDR3 runs from the conserved cysteine through the conserved F or W. The order of the fields is D gene, V gene, clone size, J gene, CDR3 DNA, CDR3 protein. A D gene is named only where the DNA matches it firmly. Only some rows state a clone size, as once, few, many or a class for expanded clones.

.	TRBV28	few	TRBJ1-4	TGTGCCAGCAGCCTTACGGACTGGGGGACTGGTGAAAAACTGTTTTTT	CASSLTDWGTGEKLFF
.	TRBV3-1	few	TRBJ1-2	TGTGCCAGCAGCCAAGTCGGGGGCAGGACTAGCTATGGCTACACCTTC	CASSQVGGRTSYGYTF
.	TRBV5-6	few	TRBJ2-6	TGTGCCAGCAGCTTGTTCCCAGCCGACTCTGGGGCCAACGTCCTGACTTTC	CASSLFPADSGANVLTF
.	TRBV7-9	few	TRBJ2-7	TGTGCCAGCAGTAGGTATACCTACGAGCAGTACTTC	CASSRYTYEQYF
TRBD1	TRBV10-3	few	TRBJ2-2	TGTGCCATCAGTGAGTCCGCCACAGGGGGCATGGGCACCGGGGAGCTGTTTTTT	CAISESATGGMGTGELFF
TRBD1	TRBV20-1	few	TRBJ1-5	TGCAGTGCTAATACAGGGGACCAGCCCCAGCATTTT	CSANTGDQPQHF
TRBD2	TRBV2	many	TRBJ2-1	TGTGCCAGCAGTGAAGGACTAGCGGGAGTGGATGAGCAGTTCTTC	CASSEGLAGVDEQFF
TRBD2	TRBV30	many	TRBJ2-5	TGTGCCTGGAGTGTGGGCGGGAGTCCCCAAGAGACCCAGTACTTC	CAWSVGGSPQETQYF
.	TRBV12-3/TRBV12-4	many	TRBJ2-5	TGTGCCAGCAGTTTACTGAGAGAGGAGACCCAGTACTTC	CASSLLREETQYF
TRBD1	TRBV6-2/TRBV6-3	.	TRBJ2-7	TGTGCCAGCACCCTGGGACAGAGGAGAAACGAGCAGTACTTC	CASTLGQRRNEQYF
.	TRBV9	few	TRBJ2-2	TGTGCCAGCAGCGCACCCAGGGGGGTTGTCGGGGAGCTGTTTTTT	CASSAPRGVVGELFF
TRBD1	TRBV20-1	many	TRBJ1-2	TGCAGTGCTGGCGAGACCAGGGGGCTTGGCTACACCTTC	CSAGETRGLGYTF
TRBD2	TRBV4-3	.	TRBJ2-3	TGCGCCAGCAGCCAAGGGACTAGCGGGATACCTAGCACAGATACGCAGTATTTT	CASSQGTSGIPSTDTQYF
.	TRBV12-3/TRBV12-4	many	TRBJ2-7	TGTGCCAGCAGTTTTTGGGAACAGGAACACGAGCAGTACTTC	CASSFWEQEHEQYF
TRBD2	TRBV6-1	.	TRBJ2-1	TGTGCCAGCAGCTCAAGGACTAGCAGTTATGGGGAGCAGTTCTTC	CASSSRTSSYGEQFF
.	TRBV10-3	.	TRBJ1-2	TGTGCCATCAGTGAACGGCAGATGCATGGCTACACCTTC	CAISERQMHGYTF
.	TRBV20-1	many	TRBJ2-3	TGCAGTGCTAGTGGGGGGGCGCGTACAGATACGCAGTATTTT	CSASGGARTDTQYF
.	TRBV4-2	.	TRBJ2-1	TGTGCCAGTCACGGCCGAGGAAATGAGCAGTTCTTC	CASHGRGNEQFF
.	TRBV20-1	.	TRBJ2-7	TGCAGTGCTAGCCCGACTACGACGGGAGTGAACGAGCAGTACTTC	CSASPTTTGVNEQYF
TRBD2	TRBV20-1	few	TRBJ2-7	TGCAGTGCCAGACTAGCGGGACCCGAGCAGTACTTC	CSARLAGPEQYF
.	TRBV18	many	TRBJ1-1	TGTGCCAGCTCACCACCGGGAGGGGAAGCTTTCTTT	CASSPPGGEAFF
TRBD2	TRBV9	few	TRBJ2-1	TGTGCCAGCAGCGTAGGTCTAGCGGGAGTTGCGGGCTACAATGAGCAGTTCTTC	CASSVGLAGVAGYNEQFF
.	TRBV3-1	few	TRBJ2-1	TGTGCCAGCAGCCAATCAGTAGGGGGGTACAATGAGCAGTTCTTC	CASSQSVGGYNEQFF
TRBD1	TRBV19	few	TRBJ1-1	TGTGCCAGTAGCGGTCCGGGACAGGGGATCGCTGAAGCTTTCTTT	CASSGPGQGIAEAFF
TRBD2	TRBV5-1	few	TRBJ2-2	TGCGCCAGCAGCGGGCGGGAGCAAGACGGGGAGCTGTTTTTT	CASSGREQDGELFF
TRBD1	TRBV27	.	TRBJ1-1	TGTGCCAGCAGTTCCCTGGGACAGGGGAGGGGCACTGAAGCTTTCTTT	CASSSLGQGRGTEAFF
.	TRBV7-2	many	TRBJ2-7	TGTGCCAGCAGCTTAGCGGGGGCCGGGGAGCAGTACTTC	CASSLAGAGEQYF
TRBD2	TRBV6-2/TRBV6-3	few	TRBJ2-2	TGTGCCAGCACCAGGACTAGCGGCAACACCGGGGAGCTGTTTTTT	CASTRTSGNTGELFF
TRBD1	TRBV6-2/TRBV6-3	.	TRBJ1-5	TGTGCCAGCAGTCCCCCGGGACAGGGTGCACGTCAGCCCCAGCATTTT	CASSPPGQGARQPQHF
.	TRBV7-9	many	TRBJ2-3	TGTGCCAGCAGCTTAGCGGGGATCCCAGATACGCAGTATTTT	CASSLAGIPDTQYF
TRBD1	TRBV20-1	.	TRBJ2-1	TGCAGTGCCCGGGACAGGGATTACAATGAGCAGTTCTTC	CSARDRDYNEQFF
.	TRBV28	few	TRBJ2-3	TGTGCCAGCAGTCAACACACAGGAATTGGGATTGATACGCAGTATTTT	CASSQHTGIGIDTQYF
TRBD1	TRBV28	many	TRBJ2-1	TGTGCCAGCAGCCCACAGGGGGCCGTAGGCAATGAGCAGTTCTTC	CASSPQGAVGNEQFF
.	TRBV27	few	TRBJ2-2	TGTGCCAGCAGTCCTCAATTCGGTACCGGGGAGCTGTTTTTT	CASSPQFGTGELFF
.	TRBV2	many	TRBJ2-2	TGTGCCAGCAAGGGACTTCGAGGTACCGGGGAGCTGTTTTTT	CASKGLRGTGELFF
TRBD1	TRBV6-1	many	TRBJ1-4	TGTGCCAGCGGACAGGGGTCTAATGAAAAACTGTTTTTT	CASGQGSNEKLFF
.	TRBV27	few	TRBJ2-7	TGTGCCAGCAGACCAGATATCCTCAACTACGAGCAGTACTTC	CASRPDILNYEQYF
.	TRBV29-1	many	TRBJ2-5	TGCAGCGTTGAATCCGAGACCCAGTACTTC	CSVESETQYF